These 23 T cell receptor beta chains came from one sample sequenced in a study of blood T cell repertoires in COVID-19. The data were produced by immunoSEQ multiplex PCR, yet TCRdb's version contains in-frame clones alone and is incomplete. The sample lists around 190,000 clones, 80% to 90% occurring once. Sequencing input: peripheral blood. The receptors stem from a human donor in a cohort sampled during active COVID-19.

V is TRBV4-1 and J is TRBJ1-2; D uncertain. V lost 1 base and J 1 base, leaving 7 bases between the germline ends. The CDR3 extends over 14 amino acids. Germline assignment: CDR1 MGHRA and CDR2 YSYEKL. This chain's CDR3 is CASSQAGVNYGYTF. CDR3 nucleotide sequence: TGCGCCAGCAGCCAAGCCGGGGTTAACTATGGCTACACCTTC.

CDR3 residues: CASSTWTSGRWETQYF. The CDR3 DNA follows: TGTGCCAGCAGTACTTGGACTAGCGGGAGGTGGGAGACCCAGTACTTC. The chain carries TRBV28 and TRBJ2-5; 14 nucleotides match TRBD2. The V gene's germline CDR1 is MDHEN and CDR2 SYDVKM. V was clipped by 5 bases and J by 5 bases; unmatched bases: 7. This CDR3 has 16 residues.

The chain joins TRBV11-2 to TRBJ2-3; tentative D call: TRBD2 (5 bases). Trimming pared 1 base from V and 5 bases from J, leaving 7 bases between. The length of the CDR3 is 13 residues. Germline V gene lookup returns CDR1 SGHAT and CDR2 FQNNGV. CDR3 sequence (DNA): TGTGCCAGCAGCTTAGGTGAGGGAGATACGCAGTATTTT. Protein sequence: CASSLGEGDTQYF.

V is TRBV27 and J is TRBJ2-7, with D unresolved. V gave up 5 bases and J gave up 3 bases, with 14 bases separating them. CDR3 size: 14 residues. The V gene's germline CDR1 is MNHEY and CDR2 SMNVEV (reference sequence). CDR3 sequence reads: CASSPRRSHYEQYF. In DNA, the CDR3 is TGTGCCAGCAGTCCCCGGAGAAGCCACTACGAGCAGTACTTC.

The chain's CDR3 is CASSQRQGFTYEQYF. The DNA of the CDR3 is TGCGCCAGCAGCCAACGACAGGGGTTCACCTACGAGCAGTACTTC. The chain combines TRBV4-1 with TRBJ2-7; 8 bases are a match to TRBD1. Germline values: CDR1 MGHRA, CDR2 YSYEKL. There are 15 residues in the CDR3. Trimming cost V 2 bases and J 2 bases; bases outside gene matches: 5.

The CDR3 is CAWSAGLAGGGTQYF. CDR3 coding DNA: TGTGCCTGGAGTGCAGGGCTAGCGGGAGGGGGGACCCAGTACTTC. The rearrangement uses TRBV30 and TRBJ2-5; the match to TRBD2 covers 12 bases. Germline values: CDR1 GTSNPN, CDR2 SVGIG (reference sequence). V shed 1 base and J 7 bases; nucleotides not matched to a gene: 7. The CDR3 covers 15 residues.

This clone occurred many times. The rearrangement joins TRBV15 to TRBJ1-6; TRBD1 might be the D (5 bases). Germline CDR1 reads LNHNV; CDR2 reads YYDKDF (reference sequence). This CDR3 region has 13 residues. V was trimmed by 4 bases and J by 10 bases, leaving 11 bases between them. The DNA for the CDR3 is TGTGCCACCAGCATACCAGGGAAATCACCCCTCCACTTT. Protein: CATSIPGKSPLHF.

Only one count was recorded for this clone. The chain is built from TRBV4-2 and TRBJ2-5; TRBD2 agrees at 9 bases. Germline V lookup: CDR1 LGHNA, CDR2 YNFKEQ. The trim removed 0 bases at V and 3 bases at J, leaving 2 bases unmatched. The CDR3 is 15 residues long. The CDR3 DNA sequence: TGTGCCAGCAGCCAAGAACGCGGGGGGGAAGAGACCCAGTACTTC. Its protein is CASSQERGGEETQYF.

Written as DNA, the CDR3 is TGTGCCAGCAGTTCCAAGGGGAGGACGCAGTATTTT. It translates to CASSSKGRTQYF. The chain uses TRBV28 and TRBJ2-3, with TRBD2 as a possible D gene (6 bases). The ends were cut back, 4 bases at V and 9 bases at J, with 11 bases in the middle. This CDR3 region has 12 residues. Germline lookup yields CDR1 MDHEN and CDR2 SYDVKM.

The chain is built from TRBV5-1 and TRBJ1-1, with D perhaps matching TRBD1 (6 bases). CDR1 SGHRS and CDR2 YFSETQ come from the germline V gene. V was cut by 7 bases and J by 1 base, with 17 bases left in between. This CDR3 spans 15 amino acids. The CDR3 DNA follows: TGCGCCAGCCTTCCATTGGGGGGGCCGAACACTGAAGCTTTCTTT. Translating it yields CASLPLGGPNTEAFF.

The chain employs TRBV27 and TRBJ1-5; 8 bases match TRBD1. V was pared by 4 bases and J by 7 bases, with 6 bases of the junction left unmatched. This CDR3 has 14 residues. Germline V lookup: CDR1 MNHEY, CDR2 SMNVEV (reference sequence). As DNA, the CDR3 is TGTGCCAGCAGTTCCGGACAGGGTGGGCAGCCCCAGCATTTT. Translated, it gives CASSSGQGGQPQHF.

V and J are TRBV14 and TRBJ2-5; 8 nucleotides line up with TRBD1. The CDR3 extends over 18 amino acids. CDR1 is SGHDN and CDR2 is FVKESK in the germline V gene. V shed 3 bases and J 5 bases; nucleotides not matched to a gene: 17. CDR3 residues: CASSHTKSRDRYRETQYF. The CDR3 region has the DNA TGTGCCAGCAGCCACACAAAGAGTCGGGACAGGTACAGGGAGACCCAGTACTTC.

This clone has only a few counts. CDR3: CASSFAGTANTEAFF. CDR3 bases: TGTGCCAGCAGCTTTGCCGGGACAGCTAACACTGAAGCTTTCTTT. The chain combines TRBV5-6 with TRBJ1-1, with TRBD1 identical over 7 bases. The V segment lost 2 bases and the J segment 2 bases; nucleotides outside the gene matches: 6. CDR1 is SGHDT, CDR2 YYEEEE, per germline. CDR3 length: 15 residues.

This sequence joins TRBV6-4 and TRBJ1-1; 8 nucleotides agree with TRBD1. CDR3 length: 14 amino acids. Germline assignment: CDR1 MRHNA and CDR2 SNTAGT. J gave up 4 bases and V 7 bases, and 8 bases lay outside the gene matches. The chain's CDR3 is CASKITQGATEAFF. CDR3 nucleotides: TGTGCCAGCAAGATCACTCAGGGGGCCACTGAAGCTTTCTTT.

This clone was detected only once. V is TRBV28 and J is TRBJ1-5, with TRBD1 as a possible D gene (5 bases). CDR3 size: 15 residues. CDR1 MDHEN and CDR2 SYDVKM come from the germline V gene. V dropped 5 bases and J dropped 5 bases, with 16 bases sitting between them. The chain's CDR3 is CASSGRGKGHQPQHF. DNA of the CDR3: TGTGCCAGCAGTGGGAGGGGAAAGGGTCATCAGCCCCAGCATTTT.

This clone appeared a few times. This chain uses TRBV6-5 with TRBJ2-7; D is uncertain. Germline CDR1 is MNHEY and CDR2 is SVGAGI. CDR3 length: 14 amino acids. Trimming pared 6 bases from V and 0 bases from J, leaving 12 bases between. CDR3 loop: CASSRSDYSYEQYF. For the CDR3, the DNA is TGTGCCAGCAGCAGGTCAGATTACTCCTACGAGCAGTACTTC.

The rearrangement links TRBV4-1 to TRBJ2-1, with D uncertain. From germline, CDR1 is MGHRA and CDR2 YSYEKL. Trimming stripped 8 bases from V and 6 bases from J, with 23 bases between. This CDR3 region has 16 residues. The CDR3 sequence is CASPPDDIPSCNEQFF. CDR3 sequence (DNA): TGCGCCAGCCCGCCAGATGACATTCCCAGCTGCAATGAGCAGTTCTTC.

V gene TRBV11-3 combines with J gene TRBJ2-7; the D is unclear. The CDR3 consists of 13 residues. CDR1 SGHNT and CDR2 YENEEA come from the germline V gene. The V end was cut by 4 bases, the J end by 6 bases, with 13 bases between. CDR3 amino acids: CASSSTFDGEQYF. CDR3 nucleotide sequence: TGTGCCAGCAGCTCAACTTTCGATGGCGAGCAGTACTTC. Complete variable domain (other parts from reference TRBV11-3 and TRBJ2-7): EAGVVQSPRYKIIEKKQPVAFWCNPISGHNTLYWYLQNLGQGPELLIRYENEEAVDDSQLPKDRFSAERLKGVDSTLKIQPAELGDSAVYLCASSSTFDGEQYFGPGTRLTVT.

V is TRBV9 and J is TRBJ2-1; D is uncertain. V was clipped by 4 bases and J by 0 bases, with 14 bases between them. The CDR3 loop spans 16 amino acids. Germline V lookup: CDR1 SGDLS, CDR2 YYNGEE. CDR3 DNA sequence: TGTGCCAGCAGCCCCTACGCATCGAGCTCCTACAATGAGCAGTTCTTC. Its protein is CASSPYASSSYNEQFF.

The CDR3 DNA follows: TGTGCCAGCAGCCAAGTGTCTAGCGGGACCGGAGAGACCCAGTACTTC. This gives the protein CASSQVSSGTGETQYF. The chain couples TRBV4-2 to TRBJ2-5; 9 nucleotides match TRBD2. The germline CDR1 and CDR2 sequences are LGHNA and YNFKEQ. CDR3 length equals 16 residues. J gave up 4 bases and V 1 base, and 7 bases lay outside the gene matches.

CDR3 DNA: TGTGCCAGCAGCCGACTAGCGGGAGGAGGTGAGCAGTACTTC. Its protein is CASSRLAGGGEQYF. V usage is TRBV3-1 (or the pseudogene TRBV3-2) and J usage is TRBJ2-7, with 13 bases aligning to TRBD2. The CDR3 contains 14 residues. With V trimmed by 4 bases and J by 7 bases, 4 bases remained unmatched. Germline CDR1 reads LGHDT; CDR2 reads YNNKEL (reference sequence).

The chain uses TRBV7-9 and TRBJ2-1; 12 nucleotides align to TRBD1. The CDR3 is 17 residues long. The V segment lost 4 bases and the J segment 7 bases; nucleotides outside the gene matches: 11. Looked up from germline, CDR1 is SEHNR and CDR2 is FQNEAQ (reference sequence). As DNA, the CDR3 is TGTGCCAGCAGCTGGCCCGGGACAGGGGGCGCGGATAATGAGCAGTTCTTC. It translates to CASSWPGTGGADNEQFF.

The chain recombines TRBV7-2 with TRBJ2-2; 7 bases align to TRBD2. V lost 0 bases, J lost 1 base, and 2 bases stayed unmatched. The CDR3 consists of 16 residues. Germline assignment: CDR1 SGHTA and CDR2 FQGNSA. The CDR3 is CASSLAPSGNTGELFF. The DNA for the CDR3 is TGTGCCAGCAGCTTAGCCCCTAGCGGGAACACCGGGGAGCTGTTTTTT.